In its sample, the clone carrying this T cell receptor beta chain was seen many times. The V and J ends lost 3 bases and 8 bases respectively, with 18 bases between them. Germline CDR1 reads KGHDR; CDR2 reads SFDVKD. The CDR3 runs 15 residues. The data were taken from a study of blood T cells in healthy people across ages. Then a second PCR, running roughly 7 to 11 cycles, was carried out with a sample-barcoded 5' primer and a J-beta primer mix. TCRdb ran MiXCR on the 5' RACE reads and lists one entry per CDR3 protein. Among 550,000 to 650,000 distinct CDR3 sequences, around 31% were seen once, and the ten largest hold approximately 14%.

The V gene is TRBV24-1, the J gene TRBJ1-2; possibly TRBD1 for D (6 bases). Sequencing was done on a sample of blood. This receptor was taken from a woman older than 75 in good health. The CDR3 protein is CATSDPSVGGGGYTF. For the CDR3, the DNA is TGTGCCACCAGTGATCCCTCCGTCGGGGGCGGGGGCTACACCTTC.